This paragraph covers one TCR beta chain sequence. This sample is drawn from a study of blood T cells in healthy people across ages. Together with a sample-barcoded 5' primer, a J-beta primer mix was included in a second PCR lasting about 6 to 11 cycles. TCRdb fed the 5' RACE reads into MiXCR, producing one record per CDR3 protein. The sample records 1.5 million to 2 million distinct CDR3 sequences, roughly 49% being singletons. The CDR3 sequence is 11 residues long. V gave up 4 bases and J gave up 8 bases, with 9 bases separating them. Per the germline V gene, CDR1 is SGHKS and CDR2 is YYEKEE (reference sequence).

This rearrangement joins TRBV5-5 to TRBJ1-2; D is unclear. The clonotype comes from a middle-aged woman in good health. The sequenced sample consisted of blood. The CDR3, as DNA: TGTGCCAGCAGCCCCCGACGCGGCTACACCTTC. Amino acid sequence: CASSPRRGYTF.